The clone carrying this T cell receptor (beta chain) appeared many times. Time point defined: persistent/refractory GD, antithyroid drugs over 5 years with positive TRAb. After RNA was extracted from PBMCs, the TCR library was made from it. Assembly of TCR beta libraries relied on iRepertoire HTBI primers together with Arm-PCR of CDR3 regions. TCRdb redid the calling of the multiplex PCR reads with MiXCR, one entry per CDR3 protein. The table lists 350,000 to 500,000 distinct CDR3 sequences, around 23% of them singletons, with over 11% in the top ten. The CDR3 runs to 14 residues. From germline, CDR1 is MDHEN and CDR2 SYDVKM. V was trimmed by 4 bases and J by 3 bases, leaving 10 bases between them. This entry is derived from a study of regulatory T cells in long-lasting Graves disease.

The sequence came from a female donor with Graves disease. The chain uses TRBV28 and TRBJ1-5; D call uncertain. Sample: peripheral blood mononuclear cells (PBMCs), taken when the disease was refractory, from a patient treated with antithyroid drugs. The CDR3 here is CASSSATPNQPQHF. The CDR3 DNA is TGTGCCAGCAGTTCCGCCACCCCCAATCAGCCCCAGCATTTT.